This T cell receptor (beta chain) originates from a study of regulatory T cells in long-lasting Graves disease. Overall study results and limits: Persistent patients had more shared public clonotypes (about 2,700) than new patients (around 1,000).

Documented time point: newly diagnosed GD, antithyroid drugs for less than 3 months. Construction of the TCR library relied on RNA isolated from PBMCs. Peripheral blood, around 10 milliliters of it, was drawn into EDTA tubes. To make TCR beta libraries, researchers used iRepertoire HTBI primers and Arm-PCR of CDR3 regions. TCRdb reanalysed the multiplex PCR reads using MiXCR and keeps one entry per CDR3 protein. This table has fewer than 550,000 distinct CDR3 sequences, about 15% appearing once. CDR1 is MNHEY and CDR2 is SMNVEV in the germline V gene (reference sequence). V gave up 5 bases and J gave up 1 base, with 12 bases separating them. There are 14 residues in the CDR3. This clonotype has ten or more counts. Its specificity is unknown. These records were also assigned to another study, of T cells in Graves' hyperthyroidism and ophthalmopathy. As that report states: Thyroid ultrasound and orbital computed tomography, with clinical symptoms and serum thyroxine and TRAb, informed diagnoses. Most thyroid clonotypes with frequency above 0.001 were detected in blood.

Sample: peripheral blood mononuclear cells (PBMCs), taken at new diagnosis, from a patient treated with antithyroid drugs. This TCR came from a woman aged 40-60 years with Graves disease. The V and J genes are TRBV27 and TRBJ2-7; possible D gene TRBD1, 6 bases. The CDR3 sequence: CASSSRQGSYEQYF. The CDR3 coding sequence is TGTGCCAGCAGTAGTAGGCAGGGGTCCTACGAGCAGTACTTC.